Here is one T cell receptor beta chain with its context. Generated by immunoSEQ multiplex PCR, the TCRdb table keeps only in-frame clones and is missing some. Of 200,000 to 300,000 clones in the sample, approximately 90% are singletons; the top ten hold 0.99%. This specimen comes from a study of blood T cell repertoires in COVID-19. The germline gives CDR1 MRHNA, CDR2 SNTAGT. Between the trimmed V and J ends, which lost 6 bases and 0 bases, there was a span of 12 bases. The CDR3 is made up of 15 amino acids. The V gene is TRBV6-4, the J gene TRBJ1-5; tentative D call: TRBD1 (6 bases). The material sequenced was peripheral blood. The clonotype originates from a woman between 40 and 50 years old who had recovered from COVID-19. In nucleotides, the CDR3 is TGTGCCAGCAGCCCCCAGGGGACTAGCAATCAGCCCCAGCATTTT. Protein: CASSPQGTSNQPQHF.